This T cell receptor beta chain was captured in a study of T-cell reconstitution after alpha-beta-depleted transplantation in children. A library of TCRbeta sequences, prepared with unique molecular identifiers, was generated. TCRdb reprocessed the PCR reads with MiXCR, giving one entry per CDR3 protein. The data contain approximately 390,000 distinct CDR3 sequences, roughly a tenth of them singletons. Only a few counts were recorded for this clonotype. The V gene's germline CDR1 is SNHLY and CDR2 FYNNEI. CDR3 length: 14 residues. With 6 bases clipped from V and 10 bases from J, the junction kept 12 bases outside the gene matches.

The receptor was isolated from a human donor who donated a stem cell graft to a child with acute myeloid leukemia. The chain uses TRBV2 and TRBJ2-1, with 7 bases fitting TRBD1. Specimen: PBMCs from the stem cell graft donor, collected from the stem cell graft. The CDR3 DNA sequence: TGTGCCAGCAGGAGCGCCCCGGGACAGACGGAGCAGTTCTTC. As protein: CASRSAPGQTEQFF.